This T cell receptor (beta chain) was found in a study of technical replicates of blood from a few donors. Trimming took off 3 bases at V and 0 bases at J, with 18 bases between the two ends. Germline V gene sequence: CDR1 MNHEY, CDR2 SMNVEV (reference sequence). The CDR3 totals 18 residues. This table comes from immunoSEQ multiplex PCR, and its TCRdb copy is limited to in-frame clones, with some not included. In the table there are about 85,000 clones, 94% of which are singletons. The sample was T cells isolated from PBMCs. The chain recombines TRBV27 with TRBJ1-5; unclear D gene. This receptor was obtained from a human donor in good health. CDR3 region: CASSLYDPGIFSNQPQHF. CDR3 nucleotides: TGTGCCAGCAGTTTGTATGACCCCGGGATCTTTAGCAATCAGCCCCAGCATTTT.